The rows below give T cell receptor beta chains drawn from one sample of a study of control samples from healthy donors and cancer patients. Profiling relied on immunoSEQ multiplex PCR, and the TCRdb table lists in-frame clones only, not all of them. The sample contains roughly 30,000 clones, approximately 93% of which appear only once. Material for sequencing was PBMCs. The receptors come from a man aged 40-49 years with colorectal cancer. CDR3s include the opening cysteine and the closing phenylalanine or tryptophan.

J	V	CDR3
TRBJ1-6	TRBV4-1	CASSQDYVGSSYNSPLHF
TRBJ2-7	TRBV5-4	CASRYADSSYEQYF
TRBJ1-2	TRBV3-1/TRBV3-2	CASSQGPLGQTGYTF
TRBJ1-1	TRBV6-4	CASREQRDTEAFF
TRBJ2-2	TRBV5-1	CASSPAGGRTGELFF
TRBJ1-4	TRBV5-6	CASSPRRGEKLFF
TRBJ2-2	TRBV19	CASSVQGGTGELFF
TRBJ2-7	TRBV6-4	CANSTGGKYEQYF
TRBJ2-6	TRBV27	CASSLWRGTGANVLTF
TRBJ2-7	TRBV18	CASSPDRSSYEQYF
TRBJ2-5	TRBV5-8	CASSFSPTGTGTQYF
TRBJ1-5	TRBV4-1	CASSPPGQGSNQPQHF
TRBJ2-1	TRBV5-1	CASSLGFLGQGARYNEQFF
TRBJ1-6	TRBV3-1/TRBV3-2	CASSARDRSAPLHF
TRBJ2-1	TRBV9	CASSVSGGDNEQFF
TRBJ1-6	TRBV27	CASSRGTGVNSPLHF
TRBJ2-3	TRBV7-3	CASSPGFIGGWDTQYF
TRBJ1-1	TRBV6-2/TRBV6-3	CASSYSRALGGNTEAFF
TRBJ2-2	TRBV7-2	CASSPRPLLSGELFF
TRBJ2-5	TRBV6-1	CASSEGTVKETQYF
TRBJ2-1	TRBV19	CASNRGSANEQFF
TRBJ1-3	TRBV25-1	CATGGGGTGNTIYF
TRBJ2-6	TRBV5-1	CASWTGRTSGANVLTF
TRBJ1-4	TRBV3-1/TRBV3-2	CASSQRAGATNEKLFF
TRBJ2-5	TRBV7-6	CASSYGLAGYQETQYF
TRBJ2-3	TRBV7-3	CASSSPGLGVRGDTQYF
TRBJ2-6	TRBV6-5	CASSYSKGNGANVLTF
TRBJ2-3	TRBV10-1	CASSGRRGATDTQYF
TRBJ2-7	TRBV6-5	CASSYSGRGGEQYF
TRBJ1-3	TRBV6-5	CASSYGQGMNTIYF
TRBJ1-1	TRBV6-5	CASSYGGSGLNTEAFF
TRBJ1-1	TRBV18	CASSLGGDGAFF
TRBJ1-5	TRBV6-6	CASSYSTLGQPQHF
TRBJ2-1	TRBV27	CASSLGLAGENEQFF
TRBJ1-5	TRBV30	CAWSSRARASGNQPQHF
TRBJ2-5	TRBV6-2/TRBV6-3	CASSTRDRYQETQYF
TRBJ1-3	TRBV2	CASGDRLASGNTIYF
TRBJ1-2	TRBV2	CASNRLDTAGYGYTF
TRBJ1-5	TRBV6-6	CASSANRDQPQHF
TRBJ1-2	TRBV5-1	CASSLGDRVTIYGYTF
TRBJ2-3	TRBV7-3	CASSLRTSGGGTDTQYF
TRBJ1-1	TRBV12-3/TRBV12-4	CASSSTVGTEAFF
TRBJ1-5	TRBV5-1	CASSLEGGSNQPQHF
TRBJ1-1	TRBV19	CASRDRGATEAFF
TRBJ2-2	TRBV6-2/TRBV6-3	CASSYPRLAVTGELFF
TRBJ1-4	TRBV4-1	CASSQEGGRAGKLFF
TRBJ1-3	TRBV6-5	CASGWLGGNTIYF
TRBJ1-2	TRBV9	CASSTRTGVDYGYTF
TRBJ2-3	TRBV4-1	CASSLESRDTQYF
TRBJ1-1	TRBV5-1	CASSPSAFGVNTEAFF